A single TCR beta chain is shown here with its context. The treatment that donors received included nivolumab, ipilimumab, aspirin, low-dose cyclophosphamide and low-dose radiotherapy. The data are from a study of low-dose radiotherapy and immunotherapy resistance in tumors. In the study overall: Every two weeks, one day ahead of radiation and immunotherapy, cyclophosphamide 200 mg/m2 was given (intravenously). Each patient took aspirin at a dose of 300 mg by mouth once daily over the course of four cycles, with dosing beginning on cycle 1 day 1.

This CDR3 comprises 16 residues. Trimming took off 6 bases at V and 0 bases at J, with 14 bases between the two ends. Germline assignment: CDR1 SGHVS and CDR2 FNYEAQ. TRAV- and TRBV-specific primers were used for first-strand cDNA, which covered alpha and beta chains. Over approximately 19 PCR cycles, TCRs were amplified from a constant-region primer and V-primer adapter. Isolated mRNA underwent amplification via in vitro transcription. TCRdb re-analysed the reads in MiXCR, keeping a single row per CDR3 protein. The table records approximately 11,000 distinct CDR3 sequences, 50% to 70% of them present only once.

This receptor was identified in a human donor with advanced metastatic prostate, ovarian, gallbladder or colorectal cancer (not recorded which). This table probably holds off-target reads from a library built for another chain. The rearrangement joins TRBV7-6 to TRBJ2-2; D is unclear. This CDR3 is CASSPVNPTNTGELFF. CDR3 coding DNA: TGTGCCAGCAGTCCAGTAAACCCCACGAACACCGGGGAGCTGTTTTTT. Full variable domain (rest looked up from reference TRBV7-6 and TRBJ2-2): GAGVSQSPRYKVTKRGQDVALRCDPISGHVSLYWYRQALGQGPEFLTYFNYEAQQDKSGLPNDRFSAERPEGSISTLTIQRTEQRDSAMYRCASSPVNPTNTGELFFGEGSRLTVL.